The clone carrying this T cell receptor (beta chain) was counted many times. Trimming took off 4 bases at V and 2 bases at J, with 16 bases between the two ends. Germline values: CDR1 SGHKS, CDR2 YYEKEE (reference sequence). This CDR3 has 16 amino acids. TCRdb redid the calling of the RT-PCR reads with MiXCR, one entry per CDR3 protein. The sample has about 700,000 distinct CDR3 sequences, 13% to 15% seen once; the top ten hold roughly 3.6%. Sequencing was performed on memory CD4+ T cells from blood. The TCR was taken from a female donor in good health, serving as a healthy control. The chain joins TRBV5-5 to TRBJ2-1; D may correspond to TRBD1 or TRBD2 (5 bases each). The CDR3 DNA reads as TGTGCCAGCAGCCAGGGACGAAGGCCGCCCTACAATGAGCAGTTCTTC. Translating it yields CASSQGRRPPYNEQFF.